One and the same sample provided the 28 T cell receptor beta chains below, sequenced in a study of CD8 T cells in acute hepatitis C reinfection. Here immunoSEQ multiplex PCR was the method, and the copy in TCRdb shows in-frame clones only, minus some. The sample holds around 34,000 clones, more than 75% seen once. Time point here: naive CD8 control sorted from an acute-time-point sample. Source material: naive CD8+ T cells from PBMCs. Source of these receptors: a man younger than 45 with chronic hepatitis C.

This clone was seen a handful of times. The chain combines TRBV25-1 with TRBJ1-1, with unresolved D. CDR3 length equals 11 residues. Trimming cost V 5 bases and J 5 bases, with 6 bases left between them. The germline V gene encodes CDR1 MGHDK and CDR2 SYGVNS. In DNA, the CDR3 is TGTGCCAGCAGTATTGTAACTGAAGCTTTCTTT. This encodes CASSIVTEAFF.

The CDR3 DNA is TGTGCCAGCAGTTACTCGAAGAGGGGCGCCGGGGAGCTGTTTTTT. Its translation: CASSYSKRGAGELFF. The chain has TRBV6-5 and TRBJ2-2; perhaps D is TRBD1 or TRBD2 (5 bases each). Trimming took 0 bases from V and 6 from J, leaving 11 bases between them. CDR1 MNHEY and CDR2 SVGAGI come from the germline V gene. This CDR3 region has 15 residues.

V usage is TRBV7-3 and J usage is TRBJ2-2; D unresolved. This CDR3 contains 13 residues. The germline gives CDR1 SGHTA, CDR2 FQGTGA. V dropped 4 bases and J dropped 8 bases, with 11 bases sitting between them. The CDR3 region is CASSSLIPGELFF. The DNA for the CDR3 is TGTGCCAGCAGCTCCCTCATTCCGGGGGAGCTGTTTTTT.

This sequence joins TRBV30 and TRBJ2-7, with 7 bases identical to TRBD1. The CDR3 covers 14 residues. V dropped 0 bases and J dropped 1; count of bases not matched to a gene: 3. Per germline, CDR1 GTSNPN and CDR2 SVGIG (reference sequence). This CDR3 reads CAWSVAQGSYEQYF. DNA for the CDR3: TGTGCCTGGAGTGTAGCACAGGGGTCCTACGAGCAGTACTTC.

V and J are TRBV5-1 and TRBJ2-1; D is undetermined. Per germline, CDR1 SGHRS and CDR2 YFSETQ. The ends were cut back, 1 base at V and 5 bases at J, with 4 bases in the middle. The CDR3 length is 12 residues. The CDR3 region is CASSLRDNEQFF. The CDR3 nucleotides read TGCGCCAGCAGCTTGAGAGACAATGAGCAGTTCTTC.

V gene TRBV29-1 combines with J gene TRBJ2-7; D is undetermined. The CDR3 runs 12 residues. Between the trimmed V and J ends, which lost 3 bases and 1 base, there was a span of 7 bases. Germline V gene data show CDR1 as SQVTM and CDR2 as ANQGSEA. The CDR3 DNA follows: TGCAGCGTTGAGGGCACTTCCTACGAGCAGTACTTC. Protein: CSVEGTSYEQYF.

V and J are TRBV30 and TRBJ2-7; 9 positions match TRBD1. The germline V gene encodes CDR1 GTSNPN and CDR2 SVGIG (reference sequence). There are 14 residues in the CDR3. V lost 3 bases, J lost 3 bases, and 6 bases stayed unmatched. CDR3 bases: TGTGCCTGGAGCCCGACAGGGGGAGACTACGAGCAGTACTTC. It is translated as CAWSPTGGDYEQYF.

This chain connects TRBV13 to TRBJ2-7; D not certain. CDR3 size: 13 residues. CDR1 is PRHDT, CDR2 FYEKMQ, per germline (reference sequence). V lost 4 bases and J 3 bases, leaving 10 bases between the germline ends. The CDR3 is CASSSVQFYEQYF. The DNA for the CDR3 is TGTGCCAGCAGCTCCGTACAGTTCTACGAGCAGTACTTC.

The CDR3 DNA sequence: TGTGCCAGCAGCTACAAGACAGGACATGGCTACACCTTC. Its protein is CASSYKTGHGYTF. The gene calls are TRBV7-3 and TRBJ1-2, with a possible D match to TRBD1 (6 bases). The CDR3 runs 13 residues. The V end lost 4 bases, the J end lost 6 bases, and 12 bases lay between the germline ends. CDR1 and CDR2 from the germline V gene are SGHTA and FQGTGA.

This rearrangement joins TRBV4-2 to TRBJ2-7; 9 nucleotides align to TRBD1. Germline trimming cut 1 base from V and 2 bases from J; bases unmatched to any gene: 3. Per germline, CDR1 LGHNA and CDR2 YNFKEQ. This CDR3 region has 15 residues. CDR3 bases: TGTGCCAGCAGCCAAGGGGGGACAGGGACCTACGAGCAGTACTTC. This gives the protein CASSQGGTGTYEQYF.

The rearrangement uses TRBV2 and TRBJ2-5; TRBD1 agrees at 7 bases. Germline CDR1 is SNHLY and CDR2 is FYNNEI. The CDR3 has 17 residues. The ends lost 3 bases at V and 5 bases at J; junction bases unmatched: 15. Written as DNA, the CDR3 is TGTGCCAGCAGTGATGGAGGACAGGCCTCGCTCTGGGAGACCCAGTACTTC. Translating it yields CASSDGGQASLWETQYF.

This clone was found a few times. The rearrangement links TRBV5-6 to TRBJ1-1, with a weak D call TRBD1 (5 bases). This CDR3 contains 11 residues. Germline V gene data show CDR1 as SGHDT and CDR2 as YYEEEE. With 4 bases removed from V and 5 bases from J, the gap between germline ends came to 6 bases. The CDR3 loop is CASSQGTEAFF. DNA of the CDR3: TGTGCCAGCAGCCAGGGTACTGAAGCTTTCTTT.

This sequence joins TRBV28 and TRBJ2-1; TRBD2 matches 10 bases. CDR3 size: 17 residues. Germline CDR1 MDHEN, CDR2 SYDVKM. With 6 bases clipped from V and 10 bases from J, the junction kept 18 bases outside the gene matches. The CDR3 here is CASSYPGRLAGVGEQFF. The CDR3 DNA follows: TGTGCCAGCAGCTACCCCGGGAGGCTAGCGGGAGTTGGGGAGCAGTTCTTC.

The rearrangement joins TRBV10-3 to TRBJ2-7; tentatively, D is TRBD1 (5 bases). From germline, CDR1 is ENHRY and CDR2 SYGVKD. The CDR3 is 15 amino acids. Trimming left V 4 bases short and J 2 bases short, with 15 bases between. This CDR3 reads CAISVSDRFAYEQYF. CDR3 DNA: TGTGCCATCAGTGTCTCTGACAGATTCGCCTACGAGCAGTACTTC.

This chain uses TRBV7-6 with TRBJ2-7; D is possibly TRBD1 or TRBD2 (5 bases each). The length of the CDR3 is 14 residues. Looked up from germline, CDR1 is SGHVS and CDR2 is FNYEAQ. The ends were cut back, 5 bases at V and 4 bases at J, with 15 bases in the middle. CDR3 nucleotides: TGTGCCAGCAGCCCGGGACCAAGTTCATACGAGCAGTACTTC. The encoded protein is CASSPGPSSYEQYF.

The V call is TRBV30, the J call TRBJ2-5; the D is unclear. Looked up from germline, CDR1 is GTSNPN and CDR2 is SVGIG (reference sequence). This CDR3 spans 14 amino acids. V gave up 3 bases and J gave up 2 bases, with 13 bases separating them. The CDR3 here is CAWSALRIQETQYF. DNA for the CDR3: TGTGCCTGGAGCGCCTTGCGAATACAAGAGACCCAGTACTTC.

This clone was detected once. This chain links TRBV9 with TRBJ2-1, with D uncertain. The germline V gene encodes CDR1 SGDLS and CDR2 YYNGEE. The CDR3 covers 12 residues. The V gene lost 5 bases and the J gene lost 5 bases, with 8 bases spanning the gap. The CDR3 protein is CASRGSNNEQFF. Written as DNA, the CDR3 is TGTGCCAGCAGGGGAAGTAACAATGAGCAGTTCTTC.

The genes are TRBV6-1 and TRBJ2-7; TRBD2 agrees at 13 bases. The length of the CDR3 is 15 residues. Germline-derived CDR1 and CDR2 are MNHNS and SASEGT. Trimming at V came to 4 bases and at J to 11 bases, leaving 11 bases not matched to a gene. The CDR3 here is CASSGWGLAGQGEYF. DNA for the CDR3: TGTGCCAGCAGTGGCTGGGGACTAGCGGGGCAAGGGGAGTACTTC.

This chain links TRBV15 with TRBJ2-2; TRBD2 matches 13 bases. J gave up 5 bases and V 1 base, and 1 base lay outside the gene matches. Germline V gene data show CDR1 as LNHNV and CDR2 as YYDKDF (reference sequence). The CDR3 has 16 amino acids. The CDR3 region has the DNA TGTGCCACCAGCAGAGGACTAGCGGGAGGTACCGGGGAGCTGTTTTTT. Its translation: CATSRGLAGGTGELFF. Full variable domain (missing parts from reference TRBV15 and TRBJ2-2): DAMVIQNPRYQVTQFGKPVTLSCSQTLNHNVMYWYQQKSSQAPKLLFHYYDKDFNNEADTPDNFQSRRPNTSFCFLDIRSPGLGDTAMYLCATSRGLAGGTGELFFGEGSRLTVL.

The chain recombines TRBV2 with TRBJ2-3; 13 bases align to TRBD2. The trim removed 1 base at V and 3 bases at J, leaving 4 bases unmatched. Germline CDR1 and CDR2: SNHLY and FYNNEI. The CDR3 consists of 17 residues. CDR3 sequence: CASSEVQGLAGTDTQYF. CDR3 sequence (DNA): TGTGCCAGCAGTGAAGTACAGGGACTAGCGGGAACAGATACGCAGTATTTT. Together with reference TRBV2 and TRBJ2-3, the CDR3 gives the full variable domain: EPEVTQTPSHQVTQMGQEVILRCVPISNHLYFYWYRQILGQKVEFLVSFYNNEISEKSEIFDDQFSVERPDGSNFTLKIRSTKLEDSAMYFCASSEVQGLAGTDTQYFGPGTRLTVL.

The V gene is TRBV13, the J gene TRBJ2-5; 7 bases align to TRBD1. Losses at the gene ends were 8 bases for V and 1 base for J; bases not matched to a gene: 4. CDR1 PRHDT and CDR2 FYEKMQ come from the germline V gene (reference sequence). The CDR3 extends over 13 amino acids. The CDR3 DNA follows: TGTGCCAGCGAGGGACAGAGCCAAGAGACCCAGTACTTC. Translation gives CASEGQSQETQYF.

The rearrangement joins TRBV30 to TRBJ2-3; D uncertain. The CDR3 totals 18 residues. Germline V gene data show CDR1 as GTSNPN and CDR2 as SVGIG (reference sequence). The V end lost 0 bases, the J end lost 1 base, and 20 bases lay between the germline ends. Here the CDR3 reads CAWSVWPRPAVGTDTQYF. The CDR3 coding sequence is TGTGCCTGGAGTGTATGGCCCCGGCCCGCCGTAGGCACAGATACGCAGTATTTT.

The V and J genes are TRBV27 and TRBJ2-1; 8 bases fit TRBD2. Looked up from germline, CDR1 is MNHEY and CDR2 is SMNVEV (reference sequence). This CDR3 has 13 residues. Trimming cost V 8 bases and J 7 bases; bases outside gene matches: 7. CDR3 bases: TGTGCCAGCCGGGGGGGGGAGTCTAATGAGCAGTTCTTC. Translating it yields CASRGGESNEQFF.

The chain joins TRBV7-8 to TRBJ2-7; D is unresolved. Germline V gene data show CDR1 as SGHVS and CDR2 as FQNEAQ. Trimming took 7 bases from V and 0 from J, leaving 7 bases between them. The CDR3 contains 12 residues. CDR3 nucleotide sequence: TGTGCCAGCACGACTGTCTCCTACGAGCAGTACTTC. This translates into CASTTVSYEQYF.

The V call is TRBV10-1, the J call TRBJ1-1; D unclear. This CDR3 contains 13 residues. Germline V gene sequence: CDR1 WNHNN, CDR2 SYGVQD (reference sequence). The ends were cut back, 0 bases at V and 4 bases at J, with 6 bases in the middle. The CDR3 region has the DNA TGCGCCAGCAGTGAGTCAGGGATCACTGAAGCTTTCTTT. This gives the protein CASSESGITEAFF.

The CDR3 DNA sequence: TGCGCCAGCAGCCAAGAGCCTAATTCACCCCTCCACTTT. Its translation: CASSQEPNSPLHF. The chain uses TRBV4-3 and TRBJ1-6; D gene unclear. The CDR3 consists of 13 residues. CDR1 is LGHNA, CDR2 YSLEER, per germline. Trimming removed 0 bases from V and 6 bases from J, with 3 bases in between.

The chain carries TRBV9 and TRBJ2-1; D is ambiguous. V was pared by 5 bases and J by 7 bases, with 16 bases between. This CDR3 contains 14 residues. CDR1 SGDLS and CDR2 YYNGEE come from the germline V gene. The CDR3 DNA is TGTGCCAGCAGTAGACCCGGGCTAAGTAATGAGCAGTTCTTC. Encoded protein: CASSRPGLSNEQFF.

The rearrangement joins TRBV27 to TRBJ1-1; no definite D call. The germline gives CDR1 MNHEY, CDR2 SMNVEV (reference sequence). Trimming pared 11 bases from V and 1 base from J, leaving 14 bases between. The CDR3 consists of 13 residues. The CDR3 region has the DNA TGTGCCTCCGGCCGAGGCGGGAACACTGAAGCTTTCTTT. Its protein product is CASGRGGNTEAFF.